Shown below are 10 T cell receptor beta chains from a single sample sequenced in a study of T cell responses to AZD1222 COVID-19 vaccine. Here immunoSEQ multiplex PCR was the method, and the copy in TCRdb shows in-frame clones only, minus some. The repertoire holds about 220,000 clones, with more than 85% as singletons. Material: peripheral blood, obtained on day 0 of MenACWY control vaccination. All receptors come from an adult in good health.

This clone was counted once. An end of the junction differs from the germline gene, which may be a read error. The chain links TRBV3-1 (or the pseudogene TRBV3-2) to TRBJ1-1; TRBD1 might be the D (5 bases). This CDR3 region has 13 residues. The germline CDR1 and CDR2 sequences are LGHDT and YNNKEL (reference sequence). The CDR3 DNA sequence: TGTGCCCGCAGCCGGGGGGGGGACACTGAAGCTTTCTTT. It is translated as CARSRGGDTEAFF.

The chain uses TRBV18 and TRBJ2-5; D gene unclear. The CDR3 covers 14 residues. CDR1 and CDR2 (germline): KGHSH, LQKENI. The germline V and J ends were trimmed by 3 bases and 5 bases, with 13 bases remaining between them. CDR3 region: CASSPGGVKETQYF. The CDR3 DNA reads TGTGCCAGCTCACCTGGTGGGGTGAAGGAGACCCAGTACTTC.

The J gene is TRBJ2-1, the V gene TRBV2, with D maybe TRBD2 (5 bases). This CDR3 contains 15 residues. The germline gives CDR1 SNHLY, CDR2 FYNNEI. V was clipped by 8 bases and J by 0 bases, with 14 bases between them. In DNA, the CDR3 is TGTGCCAGCGGAGGACCCTCTAGCTCCTACAATGAGCAGTTCTTC. Its translation: CASGGPSSSYNEQFF.

This chain uses TRBV29-1 with TRBJ1-5; D is uncertain. Germline assignment: CDR1 SQVTM and CDR2 ANQGSEA. The length of the CDR3 is 12 residues. V was clipped by 7 bases and J by 4 bases, with 11 bases between them. The CDR3 nucleotides read TGCAGCGGCGGGGATTTTAATCAGCCCCAGCATTTT. It specifies CSGGDFNQPQHF.

This rearrangement joins TRBV7-2 to TRBJ2-5; D is possibly TRBD1 (5 bases). V was cut by 2 bases and J by 5 bases, with 12 bases left in between. The CDR3 loop spans 14 amino acids. Germline CDR1 reads SGHTA; CDR2 reads FQGNSA. The CDR3 nucleotides read TGTGCCAGCAGCTTAAACAGGCTTGTTGAGACCCAGTACTTC. It encodes CASSLNRLVETQYF.

This chain joins TRBV10-3 and TRBJ2-7, with 9 bases lining up with TRBD2. Trimming cost V 10 bases and J 2 bases; bases outside gene matches: 6. Looked up from germline, CDR1 is ENHRY and CDR2 is SYGVKD. The CDR3 is 13 amino acids. The CDR3 spells CATEAGGTYEQYF. CDR3 coding DNA: TGTGCCACCGAAGCGGGGGGCACCTACGAGCAGTACTTC.

V and J are TRBV5-6 and TRBJ1-2; 7 positions match TRBD1. This CDR3 has 13 amino acids. After removal of 5 bases from V and 5 bases from J, the junction contained 6 bases not matched to a gene. Germline V CDR1 and CDR2: SGHDT, YYEEEE. The CDR3 bases are TGTGCCAGCAGGTTACAGGGGATGTATGGCTACACCTTC. Protein sequence: CASRLQGMYGYTF.

The chain carries TRBV4-1 and TRBJ1-5; tentative D call: TRBD1 (6 bases). The V gene's germline CDR1 is MGHRA and CDR2 YSYEKL. Trimming left V 4 bases short and J 0 bases short, with 22 bases between. This CDR3 is 19 amino acids long. The chain's CDR3 is CASSPVGGALFYSNQPQHF. The CDR3 coding sequence is TGCGCCAGCAGCCCGGTAGGGGGGGCCCTTTTTTATAGCAATCAGCCCCAGCATTTT.

The chain combines TRBV10-1 with TRBJ2-3, with 7 bases matching TRBD1. Looked up from germline, CDR1 is WNHNN and CDR2 is SYGVQD (reference sequence). V lost 3 bases and J lost 4; bases outside the gene matches: 4. This CDR3 is built from 14 residues. The CDR3 protein is CASSEGQGADTQYF. The CDR3 coding sequence is TGCGCCAGCAGTGAAGGCCAGGGGGCAGATACGCAGTATTTT.

The chain couples TRBV18 to TRBJ1-2; D uncertain. CDR1 and CDR2 from the germline V gene are KGHSH and LQKENI. The CDR3 covers 16 residues. V lost 3 bases and J lost 4, with 18 bases in between. CDR3 sequence (DNA): TGTGCCAGCTCACCTCGAGGGAGGGAACAAGTCTATGGCTACACCTTC. Protein sequence: CASSPRGREQVYGYTF. Complete variable domain (other parts from reference TRBV18 and TRBJ1-2): NAGVMQNPRHLVRRRGQEARLRCSPMKGHSHVYWYRQLPEEGLKFMVYLQKENIIDESGMPKERFSAEFPKEGPSILRIQQVVRGDSAAYFCASSPRGREQVYGYTFGSGTRLTVV.